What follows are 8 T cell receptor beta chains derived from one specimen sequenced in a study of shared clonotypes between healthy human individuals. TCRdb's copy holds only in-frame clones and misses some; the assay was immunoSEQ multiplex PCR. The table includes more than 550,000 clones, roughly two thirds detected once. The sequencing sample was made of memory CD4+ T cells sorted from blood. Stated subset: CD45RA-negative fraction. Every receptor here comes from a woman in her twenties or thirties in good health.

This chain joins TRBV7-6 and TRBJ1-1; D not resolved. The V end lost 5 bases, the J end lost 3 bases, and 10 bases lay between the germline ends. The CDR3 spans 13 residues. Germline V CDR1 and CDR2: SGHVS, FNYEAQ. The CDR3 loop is CASSKDSYTEAFF. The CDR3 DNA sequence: TGTGCCAGCAGCAAAGACTCTTACACTGAAGCTTTCTTT.

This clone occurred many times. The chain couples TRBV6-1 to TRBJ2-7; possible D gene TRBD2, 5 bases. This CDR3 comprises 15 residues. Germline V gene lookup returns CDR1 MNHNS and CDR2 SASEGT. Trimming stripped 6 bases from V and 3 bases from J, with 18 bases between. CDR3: CASSGGPGPFYEQYF. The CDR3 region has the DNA TGTGCCAGCAGCGGAGGACCCGGACCGTTCTACGAGCAGTACTTC.

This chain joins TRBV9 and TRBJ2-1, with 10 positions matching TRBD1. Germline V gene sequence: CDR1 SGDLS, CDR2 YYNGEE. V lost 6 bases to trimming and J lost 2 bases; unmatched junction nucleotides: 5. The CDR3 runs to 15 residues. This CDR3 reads CASNIGTGAYNEQFF. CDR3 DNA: TGTGCCAGCAACATAGGGACAGGGGCCTACAATGAGCAGTTCTTC.

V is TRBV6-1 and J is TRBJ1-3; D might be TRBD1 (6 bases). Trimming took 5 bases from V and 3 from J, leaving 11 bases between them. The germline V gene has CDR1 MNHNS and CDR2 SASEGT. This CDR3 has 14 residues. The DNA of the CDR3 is TGTGCCAGCAGTACAGGGAGAATTGGAAACACCATATATTTT. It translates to CASSTGRIGNTIYF.

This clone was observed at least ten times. The CDR3 DNA sequence: TGTGCCAGCAACGCTCAGGGGTCGAACACTGAAGCTTTCTTT. The encoded protein is CASNAQGSNTEAFF. The rearrangement joins TRBV2 to TRBJ1-1; D possibly corresponds to TRBD1 (6 bases). Germline lookup yields CDR1 SNHLY and CDR2 FYNNEI. Between the trimmed V and J ends, which lost 7 bases and 1 base, there was a span of 13 bases. The CDR3 is made up of 14 amino acids.

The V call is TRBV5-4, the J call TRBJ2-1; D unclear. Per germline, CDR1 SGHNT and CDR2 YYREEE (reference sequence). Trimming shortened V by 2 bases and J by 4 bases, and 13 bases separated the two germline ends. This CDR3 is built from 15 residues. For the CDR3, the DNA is TGTGCCAGCAGCTTAAGATTAGCTGGGTACAATGAGCAGTTCTTC. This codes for CASSLRLAGYNEQFF. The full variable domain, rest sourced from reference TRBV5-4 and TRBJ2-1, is ETGVTQSPTHLIKTRGQQVTLRCSSQSGHNTVSWYQQALGQGPQFIFQYYREEENGRGNFPPRFSGLQFPNYSSELNVNALELDDSALYLCASSLRLAGYNEQFFGPGTRLTVL.

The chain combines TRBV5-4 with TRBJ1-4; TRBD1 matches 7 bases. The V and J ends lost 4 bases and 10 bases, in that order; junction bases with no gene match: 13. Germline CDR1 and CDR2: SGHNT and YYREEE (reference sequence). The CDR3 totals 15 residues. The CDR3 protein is CASSQGRDSKVKLFF. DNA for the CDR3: TGTGCCAGCAGCCAGGGACGGGACAGCAAAGTAAAACTGTTTTTT.

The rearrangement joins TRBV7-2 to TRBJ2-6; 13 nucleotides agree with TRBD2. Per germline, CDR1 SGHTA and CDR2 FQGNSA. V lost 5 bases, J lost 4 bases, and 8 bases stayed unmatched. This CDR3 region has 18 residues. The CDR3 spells CASSPGLAGVEGANVLTF. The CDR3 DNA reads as TGTGCCAGCAGCCCAGGACTAGCGGGAGTGGAAGGGGCCAACGTCCTGACTTTC.